This paragraph reports one T cell receptor (beta chain). The antigen is undetermined. This sample stems from a study of a mutant IDH1 vaccine in newly diagnosed glioma. The wider study: Patients came in for eight vaccinations, in weeks 1, 3, 5, 7, 11, 15, 19 and 23. Beginning 4-6 weeks after radiotherapy alone, or with temozolomide cycles, vaccination took place. Patients had received radiotherapy, temozolomide, or both previously, most receiving both.

The CDR3 has 15 amino acids. Trimming at V came to 4 bases and at J to 0 bases, leaving 3 bases not matched to a gene. Per the germline V gene, CDR1 is LGHNA and CDR2 is YSLEER. Indicated time point: week 23, last vaccination. Each vaccine dose was 300 ug of mutant IDH1 20-mer peptide, with topical imiquimod. Donor diagnoses consisted of new WHO grade 3 or 4 IDH1-mutant, ATRX-lost astrocytomas. Some clones are missing from TCRdb's copy, which holds only in-frame ones; the method was immunoSEQ multiplex PCR. The sample includes around 56,000 clones, around 80% of them seen just once. The TCR was taken from a middle-aged woman with glioma. Some clones in this sample may be carry-over from other donors' samples. This specimen was PBMCs, taken from a glioma patient whose treatment included an IDH1 peptide vaccine. The rearrangement uses TRBV4-3 and TRBJ2-7; 10 nucleotides match TRBD1. DNA for the CDR3: TGCGCCAGCAGCCCGGACAGGGGGAGCTCCTACGAGCAGTACTTC. Encoded protein: CASSPDRGSSYEQYF.